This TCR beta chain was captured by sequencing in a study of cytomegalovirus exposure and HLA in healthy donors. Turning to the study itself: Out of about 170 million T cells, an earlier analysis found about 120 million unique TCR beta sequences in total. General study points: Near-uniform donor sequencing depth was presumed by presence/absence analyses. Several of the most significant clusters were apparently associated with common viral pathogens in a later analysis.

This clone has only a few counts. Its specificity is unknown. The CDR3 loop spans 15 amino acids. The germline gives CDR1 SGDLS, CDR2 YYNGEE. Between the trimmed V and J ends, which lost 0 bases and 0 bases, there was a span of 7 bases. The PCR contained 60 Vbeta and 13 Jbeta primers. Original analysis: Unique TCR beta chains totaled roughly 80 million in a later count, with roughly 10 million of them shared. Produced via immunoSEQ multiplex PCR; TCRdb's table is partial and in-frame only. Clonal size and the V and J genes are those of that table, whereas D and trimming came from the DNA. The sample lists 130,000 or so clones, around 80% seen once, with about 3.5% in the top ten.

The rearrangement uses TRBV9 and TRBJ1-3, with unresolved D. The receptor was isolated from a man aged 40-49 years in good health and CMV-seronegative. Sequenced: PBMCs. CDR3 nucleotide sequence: TGTGCCAGCAGCGTAGGTGCGAGCTCTGGAAACACCATATATTTT. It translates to CASSVGASSGNTIYF.